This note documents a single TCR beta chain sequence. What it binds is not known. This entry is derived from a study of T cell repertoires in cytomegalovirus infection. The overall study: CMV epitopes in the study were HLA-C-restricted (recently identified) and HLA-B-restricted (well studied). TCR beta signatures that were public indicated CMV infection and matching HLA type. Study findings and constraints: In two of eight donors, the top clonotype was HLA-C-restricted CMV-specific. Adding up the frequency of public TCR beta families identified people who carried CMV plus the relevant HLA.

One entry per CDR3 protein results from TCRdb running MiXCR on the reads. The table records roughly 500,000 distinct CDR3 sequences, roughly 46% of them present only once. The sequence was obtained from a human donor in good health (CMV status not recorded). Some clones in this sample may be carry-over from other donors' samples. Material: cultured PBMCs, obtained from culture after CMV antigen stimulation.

The CDR3 DNA is TGCAGTGCTCCGCGAGGGGGGTTCTCCTACAATGAGCAGTTCTTC. Translating it yields CSAPRGGFSYNEQFF. This chain connects TRBV20-1 to TRBJ2-1, with D perhaps being TRBD1 or TRBD2 (6 bases each). Germline CDR1 and CDR2: DFQATT and SNEGSKA (reference sequence). Trimming removed 5 bases from V and 0 bases from J, with 14 bases in between. The CDR3 is 15 amino acids.